These 2 T cell receptor beta chains came from one sample sequenced in a study of cytomegalovirus exposure and HLA in healthy donors. PCR used 60 Vbeta primers and 13 Jbeta primers. Some clones are missing from TCRdb's copy, which holds only in-frame ones; the method was immunoSEQ multiplex PCR. The sample yields approximately 210,000 clones, 65% to 80% seen once. The sequencing sample was made of PBMCs. All receptors derive from a middle-aged woman in good health and CMV-seronegative.

The chain couples TRBV15 to TRBJ1-1, with D unresolved. The CDR3 spans 15 residues. CDR1 is LNHNV and CDR2 is YYDKDF in the germline V gene (reference sequence). Trimming pared 0 bases from V and 1 base from J, leaving 9 bases between. CDR3 sequence reads: CATSRDLATNTEAFF. The CDR3, as DNA: TGTGCCACCAGCAGAGATCTAGCAACGAACACTGAAGCTTTCTTT. The full variable domain, in which reference TRBV15 and TRBJ1-1 provide the parts outside the CDR3, is DAMVIQNPRYQVTQFGKPVTLSCSQTLNHNVMYWYQQKSSQAPKLLFHYYDKDFNNEADTPDNFQSRRPNTSFCFLDIRSPGLGDTAMYLCATSRDLATNTEAFFGQGTRLTVV.

This sequence joins TRBV14 and TRBJ2-7, with 7 bases matching TRBD1. The V gene's germline CDR1 is SGHDN and CDR2 FVKESK. This CDR3 has 16 residues. Trimming took 2 bases from V and 0 from J; bases not matched to a gene: 7. The CDR3 DNA reads as TGTGCCAGCAGCCAACCGAGGACAGGAAGCTCCTACGAGCAGTACGTC. It is translated as CASSQPRTGSSYEQYV.